Given below is one T cell receptor (beta chain) in context. Template material for amplifying TCR beta CDR3 regions consisted of RNA transcripts. The TCR CDR3 was amplified in a first-round RT-PCR using the HTBI primer set. A single record per CDR3 protein comes from TCRdb applying MiXCR to the multiplex PCR reads. The sample carries more than 250,000 distinct CDR3 sequences, nearly 15% recorded once. This sample was included in a study of T cells in Graves' hyperthyroidism and ophthalmopathy. Patients aged 18 to 65 with hyperthyroidism were newly diagnosed, with duration under 2 months. The CDR3 runs to 16 residues. Trimming took off 3 bases at V and 0 bases at J, with 14 bases between the two ends. Germline assignment: CDR1 LNHDA and CDR2 SQIVND (reference sequence).

The sequenced material came from blood. The source is a woman between 50 and 59 years old with Graves' hyperthyroidism that later progressed to Graves' ophthalmopathy. The rearrangement links TRBV19 to TRBJ1-1, with D possibly matching TRBD1 (5 bases). The CDR3 region is CASSIAGRGVNTEAFF. CDR3 bases: TGTGCCAGTAGTATTGCCGGGAGAGGGGTGAACACTGAAGCTTTCTTT.